One TCR beta chain is described in this entry. Its specific antigen is unknown. Base qualities are not at hand, and no much larger clone is one base apart. Receptor amplification or capture employed PCR. TCRdb shows the sequencer as Illumina HiSeq 2500. Unique molecular identifiers were incorporated into TCR beta cDNA libraries to reduce PCR and sequencing biases. About 500,000 cDNA molecules were obtained for every 1 to 10 million input T cells, so each molecule roughly corresponded to one T cell. The same protocol used for the earlier healthy control dataset was applied to prepare and sequence the patient libraries. Within a given batch, samples were prepared together, multiplexed and sequenced on the same HiSeq lane. The source study handled its data this way. MIGEC handled the raw barcoded reads, throwing out single-read molecular identifier groups before consensus assembly and CDR3 extraction. VDJtools was used for post-analysis of the clonotype tables, and diversity was normalized by down-sampling every dataset to the size of the smallest sample. Repertoire overlap clustering matched CDR3 amino acid but not nucleotide sequences to correct batch-related cross-sample contamination. Starting from the raw public reads, TCRdb applied fastp trimming at Q25, assembled clones with MiXCR and retained in-frame beta chains. All rows with the same CDR3 protein become a single entry with the most common DNA and genes. The authors' filters were not applied to this entry. The sample records hundreds of thousands of distinct CDR3 sequences, around 60% of which are singletons. In total, the top ten clones hold approximately 11% of the sample.

At the junction V is shortened by 7 bases and J by 5 bases, with 21 bases in between. The CDR3, from cysteine to phenylalanine, totals 16 residues. Only the CDR3 region is kept as DNA, spanning 48 bases read in frame from base 1. These data are taken from a study of post-analysis software for immune sequencing data (dated by TCRdb to the mid-2010s). For context, the study as a whole: Recorded disease courses included relapsing-remitting, secondary progressive and progressive-relapsing multiple sclerosis, with some patients lacking subtype annotation. Patient repertoires were compared against 11 previously published healthy control repertoires from donors aged roughly 6 to 28 years. A subset of samples was prepared in parallel using single-end sample barcoding, then pooled and co-amplified after Illumina adapter ligation. The investigation overall reported the following: When samples were clustered directly using the F measure, samples prepared in the same batch co-clustered strongly, which prompted a batch-effect correction. Compared with controls, multiple sclerosis patients had significantly lower normalized Chao1 diversity, a finding suggesting substantial peripheral T-cell clonal expansion. The control group was slightly older than the multiple sclerosis patient group. Significantly higher frequencies in patients than in controls were found for roughly 5 TRBV segments, including TRBV5-6, TRBV5-1 and TRBV20-1.

To demonstrate the VDJtools post-analysis software, the study profiled TCR beta repertoires from the peripheral blood of 13 young patients with multiple sclerosis. Multiple sclerosis patients were children and adolescents aged about 6 to 17 years. The chain employs TRBV12-3 or TRBV12-4 and TRBJ2-1, with a tentative D gene TRBD2 over 6 matching bases. This sequence originates from a girl aged 2-10 years with multiple sclerosis. Sample: blood. The CDR3: CASTPHSGLVNNEQFF. The DNA is TGTGCCAGCACGCCTCATTCGGGACTGGTTAACAATGAGCAGTTCTTC.